This T cell receptor beta chain was retrieved from a study of identical twins. The V gene lost 4 bases and the J gene lost 7 bases, with 7 bases spanning the gap. CDR3 length: 12 amino acids. Germline CDR1 is MNHEY and CDR2 is SMNVEV (reference sequence). MiXCR, run by TCRdb on the 5' RACE reads, gives a single entry per CDR3 protein. This table holds some 900,000 distinct CDR3 sequences, around 12% found once. Overall study results and limits: Abundant beta clonotypes from cord blood bore fewer insertions; memory repertoires lacked this pattern.

Remarks on this clonotype: The antigen is undetermined.

This sample was shared with a second study, whose subject was yellow fever vaccine responses in identical twins.

Sequencing used PBMCs. The chain combines TRBV27 with TRBJ2-2; D gene unclear. The sequence derives from a woman between 18 and 30 years old in good health. The CDR3 spells CASSWPNGELFF. CDR3 nucleotides: TGTGCCAGCAGTTGGCCGAACGGGGAGCTGTTTTTT.